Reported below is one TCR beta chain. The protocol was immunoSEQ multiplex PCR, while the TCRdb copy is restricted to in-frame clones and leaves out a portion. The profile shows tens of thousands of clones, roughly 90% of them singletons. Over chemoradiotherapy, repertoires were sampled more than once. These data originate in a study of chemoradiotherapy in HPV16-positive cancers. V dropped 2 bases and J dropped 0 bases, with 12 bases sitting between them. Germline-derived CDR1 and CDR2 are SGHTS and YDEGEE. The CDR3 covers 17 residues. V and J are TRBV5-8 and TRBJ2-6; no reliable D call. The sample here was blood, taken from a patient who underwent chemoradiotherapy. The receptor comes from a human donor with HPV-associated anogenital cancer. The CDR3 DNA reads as TGTGCCAGCAGCTTTCCTTTACATAGCTCTGGGGCCAACGTCCTGACTTTC. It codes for CASSFPLHSSGANVLTF.